This is a list of T cell receptor beta chains from one sample in a study of early T cells in non-severe SARS-CoV-2 infection. TCRdb re-analysed the 5' RACE reads in MiXCR, keeping a single row per CDR3 protein. Of tens of thousands of distinct CDR3 sequences in the sample, 11% to 15% were seen once. Sequenced sample: whole blood. These receptor sequences come from an adult who was a healthcare worker with PCR-confirmed SARS-CoV-2 infection or an uninfected control (not recorded which). Both conserved end residues are trimmed from each CDR3.

j_call v_call cdr3_aa
TRBJ2-7 TRBV7-2 ASSLALGLDIYEQY
TRBJ2-1 TRBV12-3/TRBV12-4 ASSPGTAYNEQF
TRBJ2-7 TRBV2 ASSAAGYEQY
TRBJ2-7 TRBV6-6 ASSYVIYEQY
TRBJ2-3 TRBV7-3 ASSLAAGFGHTQY
TRBJ2-7 TRBV27 ASSLSLPGPYEQY
TRBJ2-5 TRBV7-3 ASSFGQGAFETQY
TRBJ2-7 TRBV20-1 SARDHRGWGEQY
TRBJ2-2 TRBV5-1 ASSTPSNTGELF
TRBJ2-3 TRBV20-1 SANDRAAPQY
TRBJ2-7 TRBV29-1 SVVTYEQY
TRBJ1-3 TRBV28 ASSSNVLGISGNTIY
TRBJ2-7 TRBV18 ASSPARVVAGTYEQY
TRBJ2-3 TRBV4-2 ASSQPNSNTDTQY
TRBJ2-2 TRBV9 ATLDRVAGTGELF
TRBJ2-4 TRBV10-3 AISDPVGKAKNIQY
TRBJ2-4 TRBV27 VSSTGLPRAKNIQY
TRBJ2-3 TRBV2 ASVLRDVAGDTQY
TRBJ2-3 TRBV6-2/TRBV6-3 ASSYSGPGGAFTDTQY
TRBJ2-3 TRBV7-8 ASSLSSGVSGTDTQY
TRBJ2-1 TRBV18 ASSPLDSGTQEQF
TRBJ1-2 TRBV2 ASRQGWNYGYT
TRBJ2-1 TRBV11-3 ASSPRQGGHNEQF
TRBJ2-5 TRBV25-1 ASRDLEETQY
TRBJ2-3 TRBV21-1 ASTTGTSGRVASTDTQY
TRBJ1-6 TRBV12-3/TRBV12-4 ASTLTGTPSPLH
TRBJ2-1 TRBV11-2 ASSKSSGSDEQF
TRBJ2-3 TRBV7-9 ASSPDGTSGASTDTQY
TRBJ2-2 TRBV6-4 ASSDSAGAAGELF
TRBJ2-7 TRBV2 ASSWDYKYEQY
TRBJ1-5 TRBV7-2 ASSATRDQPQH
TRBJ2-2 TRBV7-9 ASSFSLKGSVSTTQNTGELF